This TCR beta chain originates from a study of cytomegalovirus exposure and HLA in healthy donors. Healthy bone marrow donors made up the donor group. Primers for the PCR totalled 60 Vbeta and 13 Jbeta. The method was immunoSEQ multiplex PCR; TCRdb's version includes in-frame clones alone and lacks a portion of them. The table shows tens of thousands of clones, with 70% to 85% occurring only once. In this sample, this clone turned up a few times. Its specificity is unknown. Germline values: CDR1 SGHDT, CDR2 YYEEEE. CDR3 length: 14 amino acids. V lost 5 bases to trimming and J lost 9 bases; unmatched junction nucleotides: 11. The study, taken as a whole, reports: In a later analysis, TCR beta V- and J-gene trimming was associated with a missense DCLRE1C variant. A highly shared variant cluster was judged a likely technical artifact.

The clonotype originates from a man aged 45-65 years in good health and CMV-seronegative. Sequenced input: PBMCs. The chain is built from TRBV5-6 and TRBJ2-1, with TRBD2 matching over 7 bases. CDR3 sequence reads: CASRNGGRGSEQFF. CDR3 nucleotide sequence: TGTGCCAGCAGGAATGGCGGGAGAGGAAGTGAGCAGTTCTTC.